The 32 T cell receptor beta chains given below trace back to one sample, sequenced in a study of T cell repertoires in cytomegalovirus infection. One entry per CDR3 protein results from TCRdb running MiXCR on the reads. The sample consists of some 680,000 distinct CDR3 sequences, less than 40% of them appearing once. The sequenced sample was PBMCs. These receptors came from a human donor in good health (CMV status not recorded). Some clones in this sample may be carry-over from other donors' samples.

The chain uses TRBV28 and TRBJ2-1; perhaps TRBD2 as D (6 bases). Germline V gene data show CDR1 as MDHEN and CDR2 as SYDVKM. This CDR3 has 19 amino acids. V was pared by 8 bases and J by 2 bases, with 28 bases between. For the CDR3, the DNA is TGTGCCAGCTTCGACTCCATTGGAGGGGTGGGGCGGGCCTACAATGAGCAGTTCTTC. This translates into CASFDSIGGVGRAYNEQFF.

V is TRBV27 and J is TRBJ2-7; D remains ambiguous. The CDR3 is 13 amino acids. V dropped 3 bases and J dropped 2 bases, with 8 bases sitting between them. Germline V gene lookup returns CDR1 MNHEY and CDR2 SMNVEV (reference sequence). CDR3 protein: CASSFGSAYEQYF. The DNA of the CDR3 is TGTGCCAGCAGTTTCGGGTCTGCCTACGAGCAGTACTTC.

This clonotype has ten or more counts. The chain links TRBV7-2 to TRBJ1-3, with 9 positions matching TRBD1. With V trimmed by 5 bases and J by 0 bases, 11 bases remained unmatched. The germline V gene has CDR1 SGHTA and CDR2 FQGNSA. The CDR3 length is 18 residues. The CDR3 DNA reads as TGTGCCAGCAGCCCTGTTCGGGTGGGACAGGGCTCTGGAAACACCATATATTTT. Encoded protein: CASSPVRVGQGSGNTIYF.

The sample holds a few counts of this clonotype. The chain is built from TRBV28 and TRBJ2-4; 9 bases align to TRBD2. The CDR3 covers 13 residues. Germline V gives CDR1 MDHEN, CDR2 SYDVKM. Trimming cost V 9 bases and J 5 bases; bases outside gene matches: 5. Here the CDR3 DNA reads TGTGCCAGTAGGGGGACTAGCCAAAACATTCAGTACTTC. As protein: CASRGTSQNIQYF.

This clonotype was seen many times. At one boundary the junction diverges from the germline segment, which might be a read error. The chain recombines TRBV28 with TRBJ1-1; TRBD1 is a possible D gene (5 bases). Germline V gene sequence: CDR1 MDHEN, CDR2 SYDVKM. This CDR3 has 15 amino acids. In nucleotides, the CDR3 is TGTGCCAGCAGCTTATTGGGGGGAGGTAACACTGAAGCTTTCTTT. This codes for CASSLLGGGNTEAFF. The whole variable domain, filled in from reference TRBV28 and TRBJ1-1, reads DVKVTQSSRYLVKRTGEKVFLECVQDMDHENMFWYRQDPGLGLRLIYFSYDVKMKEKGDIPEGYSVSREKKERFSLILESASTNQTSMYLCASSLLGGGNTEAFFGQGTRLTVV.

This clonotype was seen more than once but under ten times. This chain uses TRBV28 with TRBJ1-2, with TRBD1 as a possible D gene (5 bases). The CDR3 consists of 17 residues. Trimming removed 7 bases at V and 4 bases at J, with 25 bases between. Germline V CDR1 and CDR2: MDHEN, SYDVKM. CDR3 DNA sequence: TGTGCCAGCACCACGAAAAGGTCAGGCTGGGACTCCTATGGCTACACCTTC. Encoded protein: CASTTKRSGWDSYGYTF.

This clonotype showed up many times. This chain links TRBV7-6 with TRBJ1-4, with D unresolved. V was trimmed by 5 bases and J by 3 bases, leaving 16 bases between them. This CDR3 region has 16 residues. From germline, CDR1 is SGHVS and CDR2 FNYEAQ. The CDR3 DNA reads as TGTGCCAGCAGCGCCGAACCCGACGGATCTAATGAAAAACTGTTTTTT. Its translation: CASSAEPDGSNEKLFF.

The chain uses TRBV7-9 and TRBJ2-3, with TRBD2 identical over 12 bases. The CDR3 is 19 residues long. With V trimmed by 4 bases and J by 2 bases, 13 bases remained unmatched. Per the germline V gene, CDR1 is SEHNR and CDR2 is FQNEAQ (reference sequence). The CDR3 coding sequence is TGTGCCAGCAGCTCCGACCCCATTCTAGCGGGAGGGCCCACAGATACGCAGTATTTT. This gives the protein CASSSDPILAGGPTDTQYF.

Concerning this clonotype itself: A read error may account for a junction end that differs from germline. The chain joins TRBV12-3 or TRBV12-4 to TRBJ1-1, with a possible D match to TRBD1 (6 bases). The CDR3 is 14 residues long. CDR3 protein: CASSNSAGGTEAFF. The CDR3 DNA sequence: TGTGCCAGCAGCAACAGCGCCGGGGGCACTGAAGCATTCTTT.

This clonotype has only a few counts. The chain recombines TRBV7-6 with TRBJ2-5; possible D gene TRBD1, 7 bases. The germline V and J ends were trimmed by 5 bases and 5 bases, with 12 bases remaining between them. Germline values: CDR1 SGHVS, CDR2 FNYEAQ. The CDR3 contains 13 residues. DNA of the CDR3: TGTGCCAGCAGCCACCCAGGGGGGGAGACCCAGTACTTC. Its protein product is CASSHPGGETQYF.

Notes on this clonotype: At one of its ends the junction is not consistent with the germline gene, which may arise from a read error. CDR3 sequence reads: CASSPHSGTSTETQYF. CDR3 DNA sequence: TGTGCCAGCAGTCCCCACTCCGGGACTAGCACAGAGACGCAGTATTTT. The chain employs TRBV28 and TRBJ2-3; 9 bases match TRBD2. Germline CDR1 MDHEN, CDR2 SYDVKM. The length of the CDR3 is 16 residues.

The V and J genes are TRBV7-6 and TRBJ1-5; the match to TRBD1 covers 10 bases. V lost 4 bases, J lost 1 base, and 7 bases stayed unmatched. This CDR3 spans 17 amino acids. The V gene's germline CDR1 is SGHVS and CDR2 FNYEAQ. CDR3 region: CASSSEPGQGSNQPQHF. The CDR3 DNA follows: TGTGCCAGCAGCTCCGAACCGGGACAGGGGAGCAATCAGCCCCAGCATTTT.

The rearrangement joins TRBV2 to TRBJ1-5; D ambiguous. The CDR3 covers 14 residues. V lost 6 bases, J lost 2 bases, and 11 bases lay in between. Germline CDR1 is SNHLY and CDR2 is FYNNEI. The CDR3 region is CASRQGNGNQPQHF. DNA of the CDR3: TGTGCCAGCAGACAAGGGAATGGCAATCAGCCCCAGCATTTT.

This clonotype was picked up a small number of times. For the CDR3, the DNA is TGTGCCAGCACTTTTCTACCGGGACAGGGCTCCTACAATGAGCAGTTCTTC. It encodes CASTFLPGQGSYNEQFF. V and J are TRBV27 and TRBJ2-1; the match to TRBD1 covers 9 bases. The CDR3 extends over 17 amino acids. Germline V CDR1 and CDR2: MNHEY, SMNVEV (reference sequence). V lost 7 bases and J lost 0; bases outside the gene matches: 10.

V is TRBV7-8 and J is TRBJ1-6, with 8 bases matching TRBD1. Trimming removed 5 bases from V and 3 bases from J; junction bases left unmatched: 3. The CDR3 spans 15 residues. The germline CDR1 and CDR2 sequences are SGHVS and FQNEAQ. The CDR3 DNA reads as TGTGCCAGCAGCACGGGGACAGGCTATAATTCACCCCTCCACTTT. Residues: CASSTGTGYNSPLHF.

This clonotype was seen a handful of times. CDR3 in amino acids: CASSQGVQSPDTQYF. In DNA, the CDR3 is TGTGCCAGCAGCCAAGGAGTGCAGTCCCCAGATACGCAGTATTTT. J is TRBJ2-3 and V is TRBV4-2; no clear D. Between the trimmed V and J ends, which lost 1 base and 4 bases, there was a span of 12 bases. There are 15 residues in the CDR3. Germline CDR1 and CDR2: LGHNA and YNFKEQ.

The chain has TRBV28 and TRBJ2-7, with unresolved D. There are 14 residues in the CDR3. Germline V gene sequence: CDR1 MDHEN, CDR2 SYDVKM. Deletions cut 3 bases from V and 6 bases from J, with 15 bases between. CDR3 nucleotide sequence: TGTGCCAGCAGTTTCCCCGGCCTCGCTGGCGAGCAGTACTTC. Protein sequence: CASSFPGLAGEQYF. Based on the CDR3 plus reference TRBV28 and TRBJ2-7, the full variable domain is DVKVTQSSRYLVKRTGEKVFLECVQDMDHENMFWYRQDPGLGLRLIYFSYDVKMKEKGDIPEGYSVSREKKERFSLILESASTNQTSMYLCASSFPGLAGEQYFGPGTRLTVT.

This clonotype was seen a few times. This rearrangement joins TRBV4-1 to TRBJ2-1; D remains unclear. CDR1 MGHRA and CDR2 YSYEKL come from the germline V gene. The germline V and J ends were trimmed by 0 bases and 0 bases, with 6 bases remaining between them. The CDR3 contains 15 residues. CDR3 coding DNA: TGCGCCAGCAGCCAAGATAGTAGCTCCTACAATGAGCAGTTCTTC. It encodes CASSQDSSSYNEQFF.

This clonotype was detected only a few times. The chain joins TRBV11-2 to TRBJ2-5; 9 nucleotides agree with TRBD2. V was pared by 3 bases and J by 4 bases, with 9 bases of the junction left unmatched. Looked up from germline, CDR1 is SGHAT and CDR2 is FQNNGV. The CDR3 has 16 amino acids. The CDR3 reads CASSLHSGRIGETQYF. Here the CDR3 DNA reads TGTGCCAGCAGCTTGCATAGCGGGAGAATAGGAGAGACCCAGTACTTC.

This chain connects TRBV20-1 to TRBJ2-3; perhaps TRBD2 as D (6 bases). The germline CDR1 and CDR2 sequences are DFQATT and SNEGSKA (reference sequence). The ends were cut back, 6 bases at V and 7 bases at J, with 20 bases in the middle. This CDR3 contains 14 residues. Here the CDR3 reads CSAPPSGHRHTQYF. The CDR3 coding sequence is TGCAGTGCCCCACCCAGCGGGCACCGCCATACGCAGTATTTT.

The chain combines TRBV5-1 with TRBJ2-3; 11 bases are shared with TRBD1. J was trimmed by 4 bases and V by 1 base; bases with no gene match: 8. This CDR3 is 17 amino acids long. The germline V gene encodes CDR1 SGHRS and CDR2 YFSETQ. For the CDR3, the DNA is TGCGCCAGCAGCTTGAACACTGGACAGGGGGCGGCAGATACGCAGTATTTT. Translating it yields CASSLNTGQGAADTQYF.

This clonotype was seen a few times. The rearrangement uses TRBV12-3 or TRBV12-4 and TRBJ2-1; possibly TRBD2 for D (6 bases). V lost 2 bases, J lost 5 bases, and 16 bases lay in between. The CDR3 sequence is 16 residues long. DNA of the CDR3: TGTGCCAGCAGTTTACTCCAGAGGGCGGGAAACAATGAGCAGTTCTTC. It encodes CASSLLQRAGNNEQFF.

Comments on this clonotype: The CDR3 does not close with the conserved phenylalanine or tryptophan, likely indicating a read error. CDR3 sequence: CASSPRLQASEAFL. The CDR3 region has the DNA TGTGCCAGCAGCCCCCGCCTACAGGCTTCTGAAGCTTTCTTG. The rearrangement links TRBV7-2 to TRBJ1-1; a possible D gene is TRBD1 (5 bases). This CDR3 is 14 amino acids long. CDR1 and CDR2 (germline): SGHTA, FQGNSA. The V and J ends lost 5 bases and 6 bases respectively, with 16 bases between them.

V and J are TRBV10-3 and TRBJ2-5, with D perhaps being TRBD1 or TRBD2 (7 bases each). Trimming pared 8 bases from V and 5 bases from J, leaving 15 bases between. The CDR3 spans 13 residues. Germline CDR1 is ENHRY and CDR2 is SYGVKD. CDR3: CAIAQGGLETQYF. CDR3 DNA sequence: TGTGCCATCGCGCAGGGGGGGTTGGAGACCCAGTACTTC.

The rearrangement uses TRBV2 and TRBJ1-1; 9 bases agree with TRBD1. The CDR3 has 14 amino acids. V was clipped by 6 bases and J by 2 bases; unmatched bases: 4. The germline V gene encodes CDR1 SNHLY and CDR2 FYNNEI. CDR3 amino acids: CASREGQGNTEAFF. The CDR3 DNA is TGTGCCAGCAGAGAGGGACAGGGCAACACTGAAGCTTTCTTT.

Turning to this clonotype: A read error is possible here, since a much larger clone lies one base away. The V call is TRBV7-6, the J call TRBJ1-5; 7 bases match TRBD1. This CDR3 is 12 amino acids long. V shed 5 bases and J 10 bases; nucleotides not matched to a gene: 5. The germline V gene encodes CDR1 SGHVS and CDR2 FNYEAQ. Here the CDR3 DNA reads TGTGCCAGCAGCCGGAGGGGGCATCCCCAGCATTTT. It codes for CASSRRGHPQHF.

This sequence joins TRBV7-8 and TRBJ2-5; D call uncertain. This CDR3 contains 14 residues. V was pared by 1 base and J by 7 bases, with 13 bases between. Germline V gives CDR1 SGHVS, CDR2 FQNEAQ. The DNA for the CDR3 is TGTGCCAGCAGCTTAGACTCCGTGGGGTCGACCCAGTACTTC. Translation gives CASSLDSVGSTQYF. Complete variable domain (other parts from reference TRBV7-8 and TRBJ2-5): GAGVSQSPRYKVAKRGQDVALRCDPISGHVSLFWYQQALGQGPEFLTYFQNEAQLDKSGLPSDRFFAERPEGSVSTLKIQRTQQEDSAVYLCASSLDSVGSTQYFGPGTRLLVL.

This clonotype has just a few counts. V is TRBV28 and J is TRBJ2-2; the D gene could be TRBD1 or TRBD2 (5 bases each). Trimming removed 6 bases from V and 3 bases from J, with 11 bases in between. Per germline, CDR1 MDHEN and CDR2 SYDVKM. The CDR3 runs to 14 residues. Here the CDR3 DNA reads TGTGCCAGCAGAAGACGAGGGGACACCGGGGAGCTGTTTTTT. Translated, it gives CASRRRGDTGELFF.

The chain joins TRBV7-2 to TRBJ1-1, with 9 nucleotides matching TRBD1. The CDR3 is 14 amino acids. Losses at the gene ends were 5 bases for V and 6 bases for J; bases not matched to a gene: 7. Per germline, CDR1 SGHTA and CDR2 FQGNSA. The CDR3 here is CASSLRDRVAEAFF. Here the CDR3 DNA reads TGTGCCAGCAGCCTACGGGACAGGGTCGCTGAAGCTTTCTTT.

The sample holds a few counts of this clonotype. The chain joins TRBV6-2 or TRBV6-3 to TRBJ1-5; no clear D gene. Trimming left V 2 bases short and J 6 bases short, with 11 bases between. CDR3 length equals 14 residues. CDR1 is MNHEY, CDR2 SVGEGT, per germline. This CDR3 reads CASSYRRLPQPQHF. The CDR3, as DNA: TGTGCCAGCAGTTACCGGAGACTTCCTCAGCCCCAGCATTTT.

The V gene is TRBV10-3, the J gene TRBJ1-1; TRBD1 aligns across 7 bases. Germline V gives CDR1 ENHRY, CDR2 SYGVKD. The V gene end was trimmed by 6 bases and the J gene end by 4 bases; junction bases not matched to a gene: 5. The CDR3 is 13 residues long. The CDR3 loop is CAISDRVATEAFF. CDR3 DNA sequence: TGTGCCATCAGCGACAGGGTTGCCACTGAAGCTTTCTTT.

The rearrangement joins TRBV7-9 to TRBJ2-5; D remains ambiguous. This CDR3 contains 18 residues. V was cut by 5 bases and J by 5 bases, with 27 bases left in between. Germline V gene data show CDR1 as SEHNR and CDR2 as FQNEAQ (reference sequence). CDR3 sequence (DNA): TGTGCCAGCAGCCAAAACCCTTCCCCAGGAGCCTCCGGGGAGACCCAGTACTTC. This gives the protein CASSQNPSPGASGETQYF.